This TCR beta chain was recovered during a study of T cell responses to AZD1222 COVID-19 vaccine. About this clone: Its cognate antigen is unknown.

Study-level points and caveats: As reported, nearly half of all spike-specific TCRs target variant regions that are unmutated. Females made up more of the donors, who were largely white British, and clonal diversity may have come out too low.

TCRdb keeps only in-frame clones here, not all; method: immunoSEQ multiplex PCR. The repertoire holds approximately 90,000 clones, with around 90% as singletons. The material was peripheral blood, obtained on day 0 of AZD1222 vaccination. The sequence was obtained from an adult in good health.

DNA for the CDR3: TGTGCCAGCAGCTTCCTCCTGAACACTGAAGCTTTCTTT. This encodes CASSFLLNTEAFF. The rearrangement links TRBV7-3 to TRBJ1-1; D ambiguous. CDR3 length equals 13 residues. Germline loops: CDR1 SGHTA, CDR2 FQGTGA. V was clipped by 3 bases and J by 0 bases, with 5 bases between them.